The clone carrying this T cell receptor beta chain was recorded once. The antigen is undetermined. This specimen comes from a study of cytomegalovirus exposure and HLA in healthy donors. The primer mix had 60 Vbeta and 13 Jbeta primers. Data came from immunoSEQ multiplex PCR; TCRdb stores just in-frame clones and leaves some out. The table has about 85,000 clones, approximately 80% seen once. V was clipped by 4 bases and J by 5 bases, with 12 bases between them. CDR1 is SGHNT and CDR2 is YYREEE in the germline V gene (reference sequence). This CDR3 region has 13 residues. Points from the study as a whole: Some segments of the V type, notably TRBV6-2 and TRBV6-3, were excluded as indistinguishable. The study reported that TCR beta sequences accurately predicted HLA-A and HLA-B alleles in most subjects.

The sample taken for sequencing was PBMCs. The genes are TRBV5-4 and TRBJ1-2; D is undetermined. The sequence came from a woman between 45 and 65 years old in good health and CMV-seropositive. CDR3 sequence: CASSIGATYGYTF. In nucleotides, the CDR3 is TGTGCCAGCAGCATAGGAGCTACATATGGCTACACCTTC.